These 23 T cell receptor beta chains were all obtained from the same sample, sequenced in a study of shared clonotypes between healthy human individuals. Terminally differentiated effector memory CD45RA+ cells were excluded from the naive CD8 cells, which were CD45RO-negative and positively selected for CCR7. TCRdb's copy holds only in-frame clones and misses some; the assay was immunoSEQ multiplex PCR. The sample lists under 1 million clones; 92% were seen once. Sequencing was performed on naive CD8+ T cells sorted from blood. These receptors originate from a man aged 25-40 years in good health.

The rearrangement links TRBV5-1 to TRBJ2-3; weak D call: TRBD1 (6 bases). Germline V gene data show CDR1 as SGHRS and CDR2 as YFSETQ. There are 17 residues in the CDR3. Trimming cost V 2 bases and J 0 bases, with 16 bases left between them. This chain's CDR3 is CASSFNRAYTSTDTQYF. The CDR3 DNA follows: TGCGCCAGCAGCTTTAACAGGGCGTATACTAGCACAGATACGCAGTATTTT.

The chain combines TRBV14 with TRBJ2-7; D is possibly TRBD1 or TRBD2 (5 bases each). V lost 3 bases and J lost 6, with 18 bases in between. The CDR3 length is 15 residues. Per the germline V gene, CDR1 is SGHDN and CDR2 is FVKESK. The CDR3 nucleotides are TGTGCCAGCAGCCATCCCGGGACCCCCTTCCTCGAGCAGTACTTC. Protein sequence: CASSHPGTPFLEQYF. Full variable domain (outside the CDR3, taken from reference TRBV14 and TRBJ2-7): EAGVTQFPSHSVIEKGQTVTLRCDPISGHDNLYWYRRVMGKEIKFLLHFVKESKQDESGMPNNRFLAERTGGTYSTLKVQPAELEDSGVYFCASSHPGTPFLEQYFGPGTRLTVT.

A remark on this clone: One junction end disagrees with the germline gene, perhaps due to a read error. The rearrangement joins TRBV13 to TRBJ2-1, with D perhaps TRBD2 (6 bases). The CDR3 consists of 13 residues. Germline CDR1 PRHDT, CDR2 FYEKMQ (reference sequence). The CDR3: CASILGRGNPEFF. The CDR3 nucleotides read TGTGCCAGCATCTTAGGACGGGGGAACCCCGAGTTCTTC. Variable domain in full (rest from reference TRBV13 and TRBJ2-1): AAGVIQSPRHLIKEKRETATLKCYPIPRHDTVYWYQQGPGQDPQFLISFYEKMQSDKGSIPDRFSAQQFSDYHSELNMSSLELGDSALYFCASILGRGNPEFFGPGTRLTVL.

The chain combines TRBV4-1 with TRBJ2-7; TRBD1 matches at 7 bases. After removal of 1 base from V and 2 bases from J, the junction contained 8 bases not matched to a gene. CDR3 length equals 16 residues. Germline V gives CDR1 MGHRA, CDR2 YSYEKL. The CDR3 reads CASSQGPDRATYEQYF. The CDR3 nucleotides read TGCGCCAGCAGCCAAGGCCCCGACAGGGCTACCTACGAGCAGTACTTC.

The chain is built from TRBV10-1 and TRBJ1-1; D uncertain. V was trimmed by 2 bases and J by 6 bases, leaving 10 bases between them. Germline loops: CDR1 WNHNN, CDR2 SYGVQD (reference sequence). The length of the CDR3 is 13 residues. CDR3 sequence reads: CASSETIGAEAFF. The CDR3, as DNA: TGCGCCAGCAGTGAGACCATCGGGGCTGAAGCTTTCTTT.

V usage is TRBV9 and J usage is TRBJ2-2, with D possibly TRBD2 on 6 matching bases. CDR1 and CDR2 from the germline V gene are SGDLS and YYNGEE. The CDR3 has 14 amino acids. Trimming left V 4 bases short and J 4 bases short, with 11 bases between. In DNA, the CDR3 is TGTGCCAGCAGCACGGGACTCTTCACCGGGGAGCTGTTTTTT. The encoded protein is CASSTGLFTGELFF.

V and J are TRBV20-1 and TRBJ2-5; D gene uncertain. The CDR3 length is 10 residues. The germline V gene has CDR1 DFQATT and CDR2 SNEGSKA (reference sequence). Deletions cut 4 bases from V and 5 bases from J, with 5 bases between. The CDR3 coding sequence is TGCAGTGCTATGTCGGAGACCCAGTACTTC. This encodes CSAMSETQYF.

The J gene is TRBJ2-7, the V gene TRBV9; D not certain. There are 14 residues in the CDR3. Germline CDR1 and CDR2: SGDLS and YYNGEE. Trimming removed 6 bases from V and 2 bases from J, with 15 bases in between. The CDR3 sequence is CASTPPTNPYEQYF. Written as DNA, the CDR3 is TGTGCCAGCACCCCTCCTACTAACCCCTACGAGCAGTACTTC.

J is TRBJ1-4 and V is TRBV6-5; TRBD1 aligns across 10 bases. The CDR3 contains 15 residues. In germline, CDR1 is MNHEY, CDR2 SVGAGI. The V segment lost 3 bases and the J segment 5 bases; nucleotides outside the gene matches: 3. The CDR3 coding sequence is TGTGCCAGCAGTTATGGGACAGGGGTAAATGAAAAACTGTTTTTT. It codes for CASSYGTGVNEKLFF.

The chain combines TRBV19 with TRBJ2-1; either TRBD1 or TRBD2 may supply D (6 bases each). The germline V gene encodes CDR1 LNHDA and CDR2 SQIVND (reference sequence). The CDR3 length is 17 residues. Deletions cut 0 bases from V and 0 bases from J, with 12 bases between. Here the CDR3 reads CASSIDWGASSYNEQFF. The CDR3 DNA follows: TGTGCCAGTAGTATAGATTGGGGGGCTAGCTCCTACAATGAGCAGTTCTTC.

This chain joins TRBV27 and TRBJ2-2; D perhaps matches TRBD2 (6 bases). Germline V gene data show CDR1 as MNHEY and CDR2 as SMNVEV (reference sequence). The CDR3 extends over 14 amino acids. Between the trimmed V and J ends, which lost 7 bases and 4 bases, there was a span of 13 bases. CDR3 coding DNA: TGTGCCAGCAATTTGGCCGGGGGCACCGGGGAGCTGTTTTTT. Amino acids: CASNLAGGTGELFF.

The rearrangement uses TRBV5-1 and TRBJ1-3; possible D gene TRBD1, 6 bases. Trimming pared 2 bases from V and 0 bases from J, leaving 9 bases between. The germline V gene has CDR1 SGHRS and CDR2 YFSETQ. This CDR3 has 15 amino acids. The CDR3 nucleotides read TGCGCCAGCAGCTTATCGGACAGCTCTGGAAACACCATATATTTT. Protein sequence: CASSLSDSSGNTIYF.

The chain has TRBV27 and TRBJ2-1; D is uncertain. The CDR3 contains 15 residues. Germline lookup yields CDR1 MNHEY and CDR2 SMNVEV (reference sequence). Trimming took off 2 bases at V and 11 bases at J, with 19 bases between the two ends. CDR3 DNA sequence: TGTGCCAGCAGTTTAACCCGCCGAGAGCCGGCAAAGCAGTTCTTC. It translates to CASSLTRREPAKQFF.

The CDR3 bases are TGCGCCAGCAGCCAATTTCGGGCTAGCACTTACGAGCAGTACTTC. Amino acids: CASSQFRASTYEQYF. This chain joins TRBV4-3 and TRBJ2-7; D is possibly TRBD2 (5 bases). Germline CDR1 reads LGHNA; CDR2 reads YSLEER. The CDR3 loop spans 15 amino acids. V lost 2 bases and J 4 bases, leaving 15 bases between the germline ends.

The V and J genes are TRBV28 and TRBJ1-1, with TRBD1 matching over 8 bases. Germline V gene data show CDR1 as MDHEN and CDR2 as SYDVKM. The V and J ends lost 6 bases and 2 bases, in that order; junction bases with no gene match: 2. The CDR3 extends over 13 amino acids. CDR3 residues: CASRDRDNTEAFF. CDR3 coding DNA: TGTGCCAGCAGGGACAGGGACAACACTGAAGCTTTCTTT.

The chain recombines TRBV7-9 with TRBJ2-4; D not certain. Between the trimmed V and J ends, which lost 6 bases and 0 bases, there was a span of 15 bases. CDR1 is SEHNR, CDR2 FQNEAQ, per germline (reference sequence). The CDR3 contains 16 residues. CDR3 in DNA: TGTGCCAGCAGTTCTAGGGATCCATTAGCCAAAAACATTCAGTACTTC. Amino acid sequence: CASSSRDPLAKNIQYF.

This clone was seen just once. The chain has TRBV5-6 and TRBJ1-1; 8 bases line up with TRBD1. With 2 bases clipped from V and 9 bases from J, the junction kept 6 bases outside the gene matches. CDR1 is SGHDT, CDR2 YYEEEE, per germline. This CDR3 comprises 13 residues. The CDR3 sequence: CASSFGQGRKAFF. CDR3 DNA: TGTGCCAGCAGCTTTGGACAGGGCCGTAAAGCTTTCTTT.

The V and J genes are TRBV9 and TRBJ2-3; perhaps TRBD1 as D (6 bases). The V end was cut by 3 bases, the J end by 4 bases, with 12 bases between. The germline V gene has CDR1 SGDLS and CDR2 YYNGEE. This CDR3 has 14 residues. CDR3 residues: CASSGGLAADTQYF. CDR3 sequence (DNA): TGTGCCAGCAGCGGGGGGCTAGCCGCAGATACGCAGTATTTT.

This chain connects TRBV5-1 to TRBJ1-1; the D gene is possibly TRBD1 (6 bases). Germline V CDR1 and CDR2: SGHRS, YFSETQ. The CDR3 consists of 15 residues. V lost 4 bases and J lost 1, with 14 bases in between. The CDR3: CASSAHWTENTEAFF. The CDR3 nucleotides read TGCGCCAGCAGCGCCCACTGGACAGAGAACACTGAAGCTTTCTTT.

In the case of this clone: Other DNA sequences within the sample encode an identical CDR3. This chain uses TRBV7-9 with TRBJ2-1; no clear D. The CDR3 loop spans 11 amino acids. The germline gives CDR1 SEHNR, CDR2 FQNEAQ (reference sequence). V lost 5 bases and J 5 bases, leaving 4 bases between the germline ends. CDR3: CASSPDNEQFF. Here the CDR3 DNA reads TGTGCCAGCAGCCCGGACAATGAGCAGTTCTTC.

The chain recombines TRBV7-9 with TRBJ2-3; 10 bases line up with TRBD1. V lost 8 bases and J lost 5; bases outside the gene matches: 13. The CDR3 has 16 residues. Germline lookup yields CDR1 SEHNR and CDR2 FQNEAQ (reference sequence). CDR3 sequence (DNA): TGTGCCAGCGGTTCGACAGGGGGCGGTAATTTAGATACGCAGTATTTT. It translates to CASGSTGGGNLDTQYF.

The V and J genes are TRBV27 and TRBJ2-1; TRBD1 might be the D (5 bases). The V gene's germline CDR1 is MNHEY and CDR2 SMNVEV (reference sequence). V was cut by 4 bases and J by 4 bases, with 11 bases left in between. The CDR3 contains 14 residues. The CDR3 DNA is TGTGCCAGCAGTTGGGGAAGGGGTTACAATGAGCAGTTCTTC. Translating gives CASSWGRGYNEQFF.

The J gene is TRBJ2-7, the V gene TRBV11-3, with D unclear. The CDR3 has 13 residues. CDR1 and CDR2 (germline): SGHNT, YENEEA. V gave up 0 bases and J gave up 4 bases, with 7 bases separating them. The CDR3 nucleotides are TGTGCCAGCAGCTTAGAGACCGATTACGAGCAGTACTTC. Its translation is CASSLETDYEQYF.